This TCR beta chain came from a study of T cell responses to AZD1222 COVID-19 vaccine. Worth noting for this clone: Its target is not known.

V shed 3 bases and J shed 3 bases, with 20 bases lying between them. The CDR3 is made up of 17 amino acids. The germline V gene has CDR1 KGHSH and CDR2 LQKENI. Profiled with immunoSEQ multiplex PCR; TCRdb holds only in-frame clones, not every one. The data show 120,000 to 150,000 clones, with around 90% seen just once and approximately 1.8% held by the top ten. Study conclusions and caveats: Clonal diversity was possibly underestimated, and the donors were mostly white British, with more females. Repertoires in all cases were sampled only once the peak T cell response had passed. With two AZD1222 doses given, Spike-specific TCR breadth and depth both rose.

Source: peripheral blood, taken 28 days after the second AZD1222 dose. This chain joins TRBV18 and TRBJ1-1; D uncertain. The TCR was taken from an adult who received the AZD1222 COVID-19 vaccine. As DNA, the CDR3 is TGTGCCAGCTCACCTCAGGACCTATTAGGGATGGACACTGAAGCTTTCTTT. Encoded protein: CASSPQDLLGMDTEAFF.